This T cell receptor (beta chain) is drawn from a study of blood T cell repertoires in COVID-19. The wider study: Sources were T cells, B-cell-depleted T cells, or PBMCs; the material itself was cDNA or gDNA.

This clone was counted only a few times. Methods used by the authors: By means of reference gene primer amplification, nucleated cell counts were estimated. Generated by immunoSEQ multiplex PCR, the TCRdb table keeps only in-frame clones and is missing some. V, J and clone size derive from that table, while D and trimming were established from the DNA sequence. The sample holds fewer than 180,000 clones, roughly 80% seen once. Trimming left V 0 bases short and J 8 bases short, with 16 bases between. The CDR3 loop spans 15 amino acids. Per the germline V gene, CDR1 is MNHEY and CDR2 is SVGEGT. The chain carries TRBV6-2 or TRBV6-3 and TRBJ1-2; no clear D gene. The material sequenced was peripheral blood. The TCR was taken from a man in his 70s with acute or convalescent COVID-19. The CDR3: CASSYSRGTLEGYTF. CDR3 DNA sequence: TGTGCCAGCAGTTACTCTCGAGGCACCTTGGAGGGCTACACCTTC.